A selection of T cell receptor beta chains follows, all from one sample in a study of spatial heterogeneity in lung cancer. TCRdb re-called the 5' RACE reads through MiXCR, storing one row per CDR3 protein. Here the sample spans around 110,000 distinct CDR3 sequences, roughly an eighth being singletons. The sequenced sample was PBMCs, obtained at follow-up. The receptors were gathered from a male donor with early-stage non-small cell lung cancer. Each CDR3 is given with its conserved first and last residue. Fields, in order: V gene, J gene, clone size, D gene, CDR3 DNA, CDR3 protein. The D gene is left open where the match is weak. Rows may omit the clone size; those that give it use once, few, many or a size class.

TRBV5-1	TRBJ1-4	few	NA	TGCGCCAGCAGCGGAGACTCAGCTTCGGTAGAAAAACTGTTTTTT	CASSGDSASVEKLFF
TRBV10-3	TRBJ2-3	NA	TRBD2	TGTGCCATCAGCTTGACTAGCGGAACGACAGATACGCAGTATTTT	CAISLTSGTTDTQYF
TRBV20-1	TRBJ2-4	few	TRBD2	TGCAGTGCTCCCACCCTGAGCGGGGGGCTAGCCAAAAACATTCAGTACTTC	CSAPTLSGGLAKNIQYF
TRBV20-1	TRBJ2-1	many	NA	TGCAGTGCTATCCCGGGCTTCAATGAGCAGTTCTTC	CSAIPGFNEQFF
TRBV7-2	TRBJ2-1	few	TRBD2	TGTGCCAGCAGCCGTACTAGCGGGGGAAGTAATGAGCAGTTCTTC	CASSRTSGGSNEQFF
TRBV10-3	TRBJ2-5	few	NA	TGTGCCATCGGGCAACAAGCAGAGACCCAGTACTTC	CAIGQQAETQYF
TRBV18	TRBJ2-1	few	TRBD1	TGTGCCAGCTCACCTCTCGAGGGGACAGGGGGTACTAATGAGCAGTTCTTC	CASSPLEGTGGTNEQFF
TRBV6-5	TRBJ1-4	many	TRBD1	TGTGCCACCAGACAGGGGATAGGTGAAAAACTGTTTTTT	CATRQGIGEKLFF
TRBV27	TRBJ2-7	few	NA	TGTGCCAGCAGTTTATCTAGGGACTACGAGCAGTACTTC	CASSLSRDYEQYF
TRBV6-5	TRBJ1-2	many	TRBD1	TGTGCCAGTTACCGGACAGGGCTTTATGGCTACACCTTC	CASYRTGLYGYTF
TRBV14	TRBJ1-2	NA	TRBD1	TGTGCCAGCAGCCGAGGGACAGTGGCCTATGGCTACACCTTC	CASSRGTVAYGYTF
TRBV10-1	TRBJ2-7	NA	NA	TGCGCCAGCAGTTTCGGGGGCTACGAGCAGTACTTC	CASSFGGYEQYF
TRBV28	TRBJ2-5	NA	NA	TGTGCCAGCAGATGGGCAGGGGAAGAGACCCAGTACTTC	CASRWAGEETQYF
TRBV24-1	TRBJ2-2	NA	TRBD1	TGTGCCACCAGTGACAGGGGGCAGGACACCGGGGAGCTGTTTTTT	CATSDRGQDTGELFF
TRBV6-1	TRBJ1-4	few	TRBD1	TGTGCCAGCACCTCGCTGACAGGGTCTAATGAAAAACTGTTTTTT	CASTSLTGSNEKLFF
TRBV29-1	TRBJ2-5	NA	TRBD1	TGCAGCGTTGGCGGTACCCGGGGGACAGGGAGGAAGACCCAGTACTTC	CSVGGTRGTGRKTQYF
TRBV9	TRBJ1-5	few	NA	TGTGCCAGCAGCGTAAGCTTCGCTCAGCCCCAGCATTTT	CASSVSFAQPQHF
TRBV19	TRBJ2-3	NA	NA	TGTGCCAGTAGCAAGAACAGGGCCGCTAGCACAGATACGCAGTATTTT	CASSKNRAASTDTQYF
TRBV6-2/TRBV6-3	TRBJ1-2	NA	NA	TGTGCCAGCAGTGAACAGGCCTTCAACTATGGCTACACCTTC	CASSEQAFNYGYTF
TRBV7-9	TRBJ2-6	NA	NA	TGTGCCAGCAGCCTTTTCGGGGCCAACGTCCTGACTTTC	CASSLFGANVLTF
TRBV20-1	TRBJ2-7	NA	TRBD2	TGCAGTGCAAGGACTAGCGACGAGCAGTACTTC	CSARTSDEQYF
TRBV18	TRBJ1-6	many	NA	TGTGCCAGCTCACCCGGACTGGATAATTCACCCCTCCACTTT	CASSPGLDNSPLHF
TRBV20-1	TRBJ1-1	many	NA	TGCAGTGCTGAGACAGCTTTGAACACTGAAGCTTTCTTT	CSAETALNTEAFF
TRBV18	TRBJ1-5	NA	NA	TGTGCCAGCTCAAGGGGGGCTAGCAATCAGCCCCAGCATTTT	CASSRGASNQPQHF
TRBV20-1	TRBJ2-5	few	NA	TGCAGTGCTAGATTATACAGGGCACAAGAGACCCAGTACTTC	CSARLYRAQETQYF
TRBV20-1	TRBJ1-5	many	NA	TGCAGTGCCCGGGACCCGAAGCCGGGTCGGGGGAGCAATCAGCCCCAGCATTTT	CSARDPKPGRGSNQPQHF
TRBV29-1	TRBJ1-5	many	NA	TGCAGCGTCGAAGAGAATAGCAATCAGCCCCAGCATTTT	CSVEENSNQPQHF
TRBV28	TRBJ2-7	NA	NA	TGTGCCAGCAGCCCCCCTAGGGGGACTGGGGGTTACGAGCAGTACTTC	CASSPPRGTGGYEQYF
TRBV4-3	TRBJ2-7	few	NA	TGCGCCAGCAGCCAAGATCAAGGAAGTTCCTACGAGCAGTACTTC	CASSQDQGSSYEQYF
TRBV2	TRBJ2-1	many	TRBD1	TGTGCCAGCTTCGGACAGGGTCTTAATGAGCAGTTCTTC	CASFGQGLNEQFF
TRBV12-3/TRBV12-4	TRBJ2-1	NA	NA	TGTGCCAGCAGTTTAAGGCAGTCCGACAATGAGCAGTTCTTC	CASSLRQSDNEQFF
TRBV5-1	TRBJ2-7	NA	NA	TGCGCCAGCAGCTTGGCCTCTCGACGAGAGCAGTACTTC	CASSLASRREQYF
TRBV2	TRBJ1-2	many	NA	TGTGCCAGCAGTGTCGATTCTAACTATGGCTACACCTTC	CASSVDSNYGYTF